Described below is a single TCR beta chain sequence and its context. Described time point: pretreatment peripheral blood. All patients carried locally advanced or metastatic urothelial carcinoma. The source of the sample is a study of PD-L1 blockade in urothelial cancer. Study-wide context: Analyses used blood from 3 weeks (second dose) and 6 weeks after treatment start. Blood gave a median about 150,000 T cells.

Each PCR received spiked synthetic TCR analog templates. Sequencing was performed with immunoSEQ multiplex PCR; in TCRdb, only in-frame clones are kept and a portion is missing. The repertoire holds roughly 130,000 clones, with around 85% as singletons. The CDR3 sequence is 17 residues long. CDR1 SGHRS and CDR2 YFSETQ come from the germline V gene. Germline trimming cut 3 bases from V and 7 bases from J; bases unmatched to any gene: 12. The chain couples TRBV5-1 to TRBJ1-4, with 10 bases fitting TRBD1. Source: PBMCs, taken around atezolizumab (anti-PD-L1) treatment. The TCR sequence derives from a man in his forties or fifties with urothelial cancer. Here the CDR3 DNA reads TGCGCCAGCAGCTATGGGTTTAAGACAGGGGGCGGTGAAAAACTGTTTTTT. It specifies CASSYGFKTGGGEKLFF.